A selection of T cell receptor beta chains follows, all from one sample in a study of tumor-infiltrating lymphocytes in primary liver carcinoma. Using its own MiXCR run on the multiplex PCR reads, TCRdb lists one record per CDR3 protein. The sample includes 300,000 to 350,000 distinct CDR3 sequences, roughly three fifths seen only once; the top ten take about 17%. The specimen sequenced was peripheral blood. The receptors stem from a woman in her 30s with primary liver carcinoma and hepatitis B virus infection. Each CDR3 is given with its conserved first and last residue.

>TRBV6-2/TRBV6-3
CASSYPTPSGGIQYF
>TRBV12-3/TRBV12-4
CASSTANTNEKQFF
>TRBV11-2
CASCWDGTQKTQYF
>TRBV12-3/TRBV12-4
CASRRQGWAKNIQYF
>TRBV6-4
CTSSYQENTEAFF
>TRBV5-1
CASTTLGGTEAFF
>TRBV24-1
CATSGSGKLFF
>TRBV12-3/TRBV12-4
CAISLGRRPAYNEQFF
>TRBV4-3
CASGQTTGELFF
>TRBV20-1
CSASSWPSTDTQYF
>TRBV6-6
CASSLSDRGSPLHF
>TRBV7-3
CASSAQGTPLDQFF
>TRBV6-1
CASGVAGATDTQYF
>TRBV11-2
CASSLYQGDQETQYF
>TRBV5-1
CASGFFAGEGTDTQYF
>TRBV5-1
CASSLSDSDTQYF
>TRBV29-1
CGIEDQSNTEAFF
>TRBV4-3
CASSPWDSSYNEQFF
>TRBV4-3
CASSRELAGGAYEQYF
>TRBV12-3/TRBV12-4
CASTGEREITRFGNTIYF
>TRBV6-5
CASSPVSGSGEQYF
>TRBV7-8
CASIHAGVSGNTIYF
>TRBV18
CASSPTDSGNTIYF
>TRBV11-2
CASSLDQTSVSSYEQYF
>TRBV28
CASGTTGAVLGYTF
>TRBV12-3/TRBV12-4
CASSLTSGRASHTQYF
>TRBV28
CTSRYIAGRDEQFF
>TRBV12-3/TRBV12-4
CASRSSGRTGELFF
>TRBV13
CASSEGRPVGGYTF
>TRBV14
CASRDSSGRPHEQYF
>TRBV12-3/TRBV12-4
CASGGSSGNTIYF
>TRBV6-5
CASSSGTGHNSPLHF
>TRBV2
CASMRTGGSYEQYF
>TRBV29-1
CSVEGQVGEAFF
>TRBV4-1
CASSQTFGYEQYF
>TRBV11-2
CASGWKGTPGLEELFF
>TRBV11-3
CASRTDKNTEAFF
>TRBV11-2
CVSSFPGQTKYEQFF
>TRBV7-8
CASSSHSLEEQYF
>TRBV29-1
CSVAGQVGYEQYF
>TRBV12-5
CASGWGSGGGSYNGQFF
>TRBV6-1
CASQRETNEKLFF
>TRBV29-1
CSVAWGLSPGQPQHF
>TRBV13
CASSLAQDQETQYF
>TRBV28
CAERQGLWSNQPQHF
>TRBV12-3/TRBV12-4
CASSFLALGETQYF
>TRBV12-3/TRBV12-4
CASSTHRGGTDTQFF
>TRBV13
CASSPTGGGGYTF
>TRBV5-8
CASSLWTSGGFSSYNEQFF
>TRBV5-6
CASSLRGEKLFF